This is a list of T cell receptor beta chains from one sample in a study of blood T cell repertoires in COVID-19. Data came from immunoSEQ multiplex PCR; TCRdb stores just in-frame clones and leaves some out. This sample yields roughly 150,000 clones, of which around four fifths are seen a single time; roughly 8.4% belongs to the top ten. Input material: peripheral blood. Receptor source: an elderly woman with COVID-19, enrolled during active disease. Each CDR3 is given with its conserved first and last residue. The order of the fields is J gene, D gene, clone size, V gene, CDR3 DNA, CDR3 protein. A D gene is named only where the DNA matches it firmly. The size entry is marked missing in some rows and otherwise reads once, few, many or a size class.

>TRBJ1-1|-|-|TRBV18
TGTGCCAGCATAAGAGAGGCGGGCATGAACACTGAAGCTTTCTTT
CASIREAGMNTEAFF
>TRBJ1-1|-|-|TRBV2
TGTGCCAGCAAGCCGCTCCGGGGGAACACTGAAGCTTTCTTT
CASKPLRGNTEAFF
>TRBJ2-7|-|-|TRBV7-9
TGTGCCAGCAGCTTAGGAGCCCCTAGGGGCTACGAGCAGTACTTC
CASSLGAPRGYEQYF
>TRBJ2-3|TRBD1|-|TRBV2
TGTGCCAGCAGGGTAGGGGGCTCGGTAACAGATACGCAGTATTTT
CASRVGGSVTDTQYF
>TRBJ2-1|TRBD2|-|TRBV4-2
TGTGCCAGCAGCCAAGATGGTAGCGGGAGCTCCTACAATGAGCAGTTCTTC
CASSQDGSGSSYNEQFF
>TRBJ1-1|TRBD1|-|TRBV15
TGTGCCACCCGCTCGGACAGGGTAGGAACTGAAGCTTTCTTT
CATRSDRVGTEAFF
>TRBJ1-2|TRBD1|-|TRBV10-3
TGTGCCATCACCGCCGGGACAGGGGACAGCACTGGCTACACCTTC
CAITAGTGDSTGYTF
>TRBJ1-6|-|-|TRBV5-6
TGTGCCAGCAGCTTGGCGGGGGGCCCGGGAAATTCACCCCTCCACTTT
CASSLAGGPGNSPLHF
>TRBJ1-2|-|-|TRBV7-2
TGTGCCAGCAGCTTAGAAATAGCGAGCTACACCTTC
CASSLEIASYTF
>TRBJ1-5|TRBD1|-|TRBV2
TGTGCCAGCAGTCTGGGACAGCAATTGAATCAGCCCCAGCATTTT
CASSLGQQLNQPQHF
>TRBJ1-2|TRBD1|-|TRBV11-2
TGTGCCAGCAGCAAAGACAGGGGCTATGGCTACACCTTC
CASSKDRGYGYTF
>TRBJ1-5|-|-|TRBV7-2
TGTGCCAGCAATAAACTCGGGAACAATCAGCCCCAGCATTTT
CASNKLGNNQPQHF
>TRBJ2-6|-|-|TRBV19
TGTGCCAGTAGTACAGGGGCCTCTGGGGCCAACGTCCTGACTTTC
CASSTGASGANVLTF
>TRBJ1-2|-|-|TRBV18
TGTGCCAGCTCACCCCGCCCAAGCGATGGCCACACCTTC
CASSPRPSDGHTF
>TRBJ2-2|TRBD2|-|TRBV27
TGTGCCAGCAGCCTCTTAGCGGGCACGAACACCGGGGAGCTGTTTTTT
CASSLLAGTNTGELFF
>TRBJ1-1|-|once|TRBV5-8
TGTGCCAGCAGCTTTCCGCCAGGGAGGGGCACTGAAGCTTTCTTT
CASSFPPGRGTEAFF
>TRBJ2-5|TRBD1|-|TRBV5-1
TGCGCCAGCAGCTATAGGGGGACAGGGCCTGCGGAGACCCAGTACTTC
CASSYRGTGPAETQYF
>TRBJ2-1|-|few|TRBV18
TGTGCCAGCTCAAAGGGGTACAATGAGCAGTTCTTC
CASSKGYNEQFF
>TRBJ1-1|TRBD1|-|TRBV2
TGTGCCAGCAGGCTCCAGGGGGCTAACACTGAAGCTTTCTTT
CASRLQGANTEAFF
>TRBJ1-4|TRBD1|once|TRBV5-3
TGTGCCAGAAACTCCCCCGGGACAGGGAGTTCGAATGAAAAACTGTTTTTT
CARNSPGTGSSNEKLFF
>TRBJ2-1|TRBD2|-|TRBV6-5
TGTGCCAGCATAGGGACTAGAGCCGTGGGTGAGCAGTTCTTC
CASIGTRAVGEQFF
>TRBJ2-7|-|few|TRBV4-2
TGTGCCAGCAGCCAAGATAGGGGGGGCCCCTACGAGCAGTACTTC
CASSQDRGGPYEQYF
>TRBJ1-2|-|-|TRBV6-1
TGTGCCAGCAGTGAAAGGGGCCCGCCTAACTATGGCTACACCTTC
CASSERGPPNYGYTF
>TRBJ2-2|TRBD1|-|TRBV7-9
TGTGCCAGCAGCTTCCGGACAGGGCGGTACACCGGGGAGCTGTTTTTT
CASSFRTGRYTGELFF
>TRBJ1-5|-|-|TRBV4-1
TGCGCCAGCAGCCAAGATCAGGGCAGCCTGTATCAGCCCCAGCATTTT
CASSQDQGSLYQPQHF
>TRBJ1-1|-|-|TRBV5-1
TGCGCCAGCAGCTTGGCGGGTCTTTCCACTGAAGCTTTCTTT
CASSLAGLSTEAFF
>TRBJ2-1|TRBD2|-|TRBV18
TGTGCCAGCTCACCCATCAGCGGGAGGAGCAATGAGCAGTTCTTC
CASSPISGRSNEQFF
>TRBJ1-3|-|-|TRBV18
TGTGCCAGCTCCCCGGAGGGAAACACCATATATTTT
CASSPEGNTIYF
>TRBJ2-3|-|once|TRBV5-1
TGCGCCAGCAGCCTTAACCCAGGCACAGATACGCAGTATTTT
CASSLNPGTDTQYF
>TRBJ1-1|TRBD1|-|TRBV3-1/TRBV3-2
TGTGCCAGCAGCCAGAGAGACAGGGAGCCCACTGAAGCTTTCTTT
CASSQRDREPTEAFF
>TRBJ2-1|-|-|TRBV6-2/TRBV6-3
TGTGCCAGCAGTCAGGGGGGTGAGCAGTTCTTC
CASSQGGEQFF
>TRBJ2-5|TRBD2|-|TRBV5-6
TGTGCCAGCAGCCCCACTAGCGGGGGGGCCGCGACCCAGTACTTC
CASSPTSGGAATQYF
>TRBJ1-1|TRBD1|few|TRBV6-5
TGTGCCACCACACGGACAGGGAAGACTGAAGCTTTCTTT
CATTRTGKTEAFF
>TRBJ1-1|TRBD1|-|TRBV6-5
TGTGCCAGCAGTCCCCACGACAGGGACACTGAAGCTTTCTTT
CASSPHDRDTEAFF
>TRBJ2-2|TRBD1|-|TRBV9
TGTGCCAGCAGCGAGCAGACAGGGGGCTCCGGGGAGCTGTTTTTT
CASSEQTGGSGELFF
>TRBJ2-2|TRBD2|-|TRBV19
TGTGCCAGTTGTATGTACCAGCTAGCGGGGGTCGGGGAGCTGTTTTTT
CASCMYQLAGVGELFF
>TRBJ2-2|-|-|TRBV5-1
TGCGCCAGCAGCCCCCAGGGGAGAGGGACCGGGGAGCTGTTTTTT
CASSPQGRGTGELFF
>TRBJ2-7|TRBD2|-|TRBV4-2
TGTGCCAGCAGCCAGGGGGTAGCGGGAGGCTACGAGCAGTACTTC
CASSQGVAGGYEQYF
>TRBJ2-7|-|-|TRBV7-2
TGTGCCAGCAGCCAGCGTCACAGGGAAGGCGAGCAGTACTTC
CASSQRHREGEQYF
>TRBJ1-2|TRBD1|-|TRBV28
TGTGCCAGCAGATCCGGGACAGCTAACTATGGCTACACCTTC
CASRSGTANYGYTF
>TRBJ1-5|-|-|TRBV27
TGTGCCAGCAGCTCCCTGGCCGAGGCCTATAGCAATCAGCCCCAGCATTTT
CASSSLAEAYSNQPQHF
>TRBJ1-1|-|once|TRBV7-9
TGTGCCAGCGCTTCCTGGAGTAAGAACACTGAAGCTTTCTTT
CASASWSKNTEAFF
>TRBJ2-5|TRBD2|once|TRBV6-5
TGTGCCAGCAGGACTAGCGGTCAAGAGACCCAGTACTTC
CASRTSGQETQYF
>TRBJ2-7|-|-|TRBV29-1
TGCAGCGTTGCAATGCGGGGGCCCTACGAGCAGTACTTC
CSVAMRGPYEQYF
>TRBJ2-1|TRBD2|-|TRBV11-2
TGTGCCAGCAGCCGATCACTAGCGGACTACAATGAGCAGTTCTTC
CASSRSLADYNEQFF
>TRBJ2-2|-|-|TRBV28
TGTGCCAGCGGGGCGAGTAACACCGGGGAGCTGTTTTTT
CASGASNTGELFF
>TRBJ2-7|-|-|TRBV5-1
TGCGCCAGCAGCTTGGGGGAGGTTTCCTACGAGCAGTACTTC
CASSLGEVSYEQYF
>TRBJ1-6|TRBD1|-|TRBV5-1
TGCGCCAGCAGCTCCGGGACAGAGAATTCACCCCTCCACTTT
CASSSGTENSPLHF
>TRBJ1-2|TRBD1|-|TRBV5-6
TGTGCCAGCAGTTCATTGTCACAGGGGACGGCCTATGGCTACACCTTC
CASSSLSQGTAYGYTF
>TRBJ2-5|-|-|TRBV6-1
TGTGCCAGCAGTGACCGGCAGGGCATGGAGACGGGCGGGACCCAGTACTTC
CASSDRQGMETGGTQYF
>TRBJ2-7|TRBD2|-|TRBV28
TGTGCCAGCAGAACACCGGGACTAGAGGTCGAGCAGTACTTC
CASRTPGLEVEQYF
>TRBJ2-2|-|-|TRBV7-3
TGTGCCAGCAGTTTAGTTAGCGTTCGCACCGGGGAGCTGTTTTTT
CASSLVSVRTGELFF
>TRBJ1-2|-|-|TRBV28
TGTGCCAGCAGTTATCGCGGGGGTGGCTACACCTTC
CASSYRGGGYTF
>TRBJ1-5|-|-|TRBV27
TGTGCCAGCAGATTCCTAAACCGGCAGCCCCAGCATTTT
CASRFLNRQPQHF
>TRBJ2-7|TRBD1|-|TRBV7-9
TGTGCCAGCAGCATCCAGGGGGTTGGAGAGCAGTACTTC
CASSIQGVGEQYF